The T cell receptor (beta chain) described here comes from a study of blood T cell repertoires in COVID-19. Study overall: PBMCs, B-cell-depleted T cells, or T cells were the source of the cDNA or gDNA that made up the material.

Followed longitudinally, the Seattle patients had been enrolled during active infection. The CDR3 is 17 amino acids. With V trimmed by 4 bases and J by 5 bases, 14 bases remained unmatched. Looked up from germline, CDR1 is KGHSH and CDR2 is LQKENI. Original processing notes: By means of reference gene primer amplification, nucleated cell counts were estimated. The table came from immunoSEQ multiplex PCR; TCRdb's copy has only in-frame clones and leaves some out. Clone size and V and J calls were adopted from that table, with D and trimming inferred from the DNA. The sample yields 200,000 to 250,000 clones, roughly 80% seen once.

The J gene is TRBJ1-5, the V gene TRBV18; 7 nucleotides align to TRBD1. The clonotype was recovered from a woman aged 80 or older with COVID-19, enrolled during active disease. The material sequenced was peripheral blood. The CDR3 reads CASSLYTGTEGDQPQHF. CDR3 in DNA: TGTGCCAGCTCACTTTACACCGGGACAGAAGGAGATCAGCCCCAGCATTTT. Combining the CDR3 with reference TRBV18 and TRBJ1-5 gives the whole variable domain NAGVMQNPRHLVRRRGQEARLRCSPMKGHSHVYWYRQLPEEGLKFMVYLQKENIIDESGMPKERFSAEFPKEGPSILRIQQVVRGDSAAYFCASSLYTGTEGDQPQHFGDGTRLSIL.